These 2 T cell receptor beta chains came from one sample sequenced in a study of blood T cell repertoires in COVID-19. The table came from immunoSEQ multiplex PCR; TCRdb's copy has only in-frame clones and leaves some out. The sample carries around 9,500 clones, around 90% recorded once. The sample taken for sequencing was peripheral blood. These receptor sequences come from a woman between 45 and 60 years old with active COVID-19.

The chain joins TRBV28 to TRBJ2-5, with D tentatively TRBD2 (6 bases). Trimming stripped 5 bases from V and 2 bases from J, with 15 bases between. CDR1 and CDR2 (germline): MDHEN, SYDVKM. This CDR3 is built from 15 residues. Written as DNA, the CDR3 is TGTGCCAGCAGTCCCTCCCTAGCGTATCAAGAGACCCAGTACTTC. Translating it yields CASSPSLAYQETQYF.

CDR3 sequence reads: CASSFSGQGYGYTF. The DNA of the CDR3 is TGTGCCAGCAGTTTTTCGGGACAGGGATATGGCTACACCTTC. The chain recombines TRBV27 with TRBJ1-2, with TRBD1 identical over 9 bases. The ends lost 3 bases at V and 5 bases at J; junction bases unmatched: 4. The germline gives CDR1 MNHEY, CDR2 SMNVEV (reference sequence). CDR3 size: 14 residues.